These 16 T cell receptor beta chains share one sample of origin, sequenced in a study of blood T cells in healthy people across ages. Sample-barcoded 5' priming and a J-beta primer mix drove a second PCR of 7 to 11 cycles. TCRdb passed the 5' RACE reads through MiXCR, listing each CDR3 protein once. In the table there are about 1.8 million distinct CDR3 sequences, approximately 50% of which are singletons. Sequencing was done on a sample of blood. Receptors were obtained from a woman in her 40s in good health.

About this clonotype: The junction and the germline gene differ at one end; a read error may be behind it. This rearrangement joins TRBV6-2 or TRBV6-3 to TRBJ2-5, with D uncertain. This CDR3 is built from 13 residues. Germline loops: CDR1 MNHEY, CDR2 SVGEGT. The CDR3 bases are TGTGCCAGCAGTCGGACGGACCTCTACGAGCAGTGCTTC. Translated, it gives CASSRTDLYEQCF.

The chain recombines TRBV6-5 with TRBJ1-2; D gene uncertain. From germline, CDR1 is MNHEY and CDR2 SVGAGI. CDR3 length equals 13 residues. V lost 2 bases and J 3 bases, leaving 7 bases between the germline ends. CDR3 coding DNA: TGTGCCAGCAGTTACAGTACCTACTATGGCTACACCTTC. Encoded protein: CASSYSTYYGYTF.

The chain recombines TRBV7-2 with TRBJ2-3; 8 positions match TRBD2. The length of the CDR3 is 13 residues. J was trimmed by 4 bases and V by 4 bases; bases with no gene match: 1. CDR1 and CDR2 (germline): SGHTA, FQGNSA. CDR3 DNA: TGTGCCAGCAGCTGGCGGGGGGCAGATACGCAGTATTTT. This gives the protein CASSWRGADTQYF.

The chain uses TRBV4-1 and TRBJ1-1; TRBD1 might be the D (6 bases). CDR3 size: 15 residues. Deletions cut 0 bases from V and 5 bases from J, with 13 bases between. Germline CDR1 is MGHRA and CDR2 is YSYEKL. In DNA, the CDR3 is TGCGCCAGCAGCCAAGAGGACAGTCGCGATACTGAAGCTTTCTTT. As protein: CASSQEDSRDTEAFF.

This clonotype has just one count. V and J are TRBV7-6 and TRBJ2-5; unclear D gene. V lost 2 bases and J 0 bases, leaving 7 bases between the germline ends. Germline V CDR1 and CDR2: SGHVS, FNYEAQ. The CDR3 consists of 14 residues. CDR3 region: CASSLSNHQETQYF. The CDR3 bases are TGTGCCAGCAGCTTATCTAATCACCAAGAGACCCAGTACTTC. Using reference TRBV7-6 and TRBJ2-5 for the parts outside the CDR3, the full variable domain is GAGVSQSPRYKVTKRGQDVALRCDPISGHVSLYWYRQALGQGPEFLTYFNYEAQQDKSGLPNDRFSAERPEGSISTLTIQRTEQRDSAMYRCASSLSNHQETQYFGPGTRLLVL.

The CDR3 spells CATSDPRPGGETQYF. CDR3 nucleotide sequence: TGTGCCACCAGTGACCCGCGGCCGGGCGGAGAGACCCAGTACTTC. The chain is built from TRBV24-1 and TRBJ2-7; D is unresolved. The J call may not be correct, given that the DNA end is closer to TRBJ2-5. The CDR3 sequence is 15 residues long. Germline V gene lookup returns CDR1 KGHDR and CDR2 SFDVKD.

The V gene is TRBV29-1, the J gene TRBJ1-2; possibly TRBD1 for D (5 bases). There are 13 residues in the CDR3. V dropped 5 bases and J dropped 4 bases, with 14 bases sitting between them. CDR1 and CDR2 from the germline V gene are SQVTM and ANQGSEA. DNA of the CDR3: TGCAGCGTTTTCGGGGGAAGAGTCTATGGCTACACCTTC. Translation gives CSVFGGRVYGYTF.

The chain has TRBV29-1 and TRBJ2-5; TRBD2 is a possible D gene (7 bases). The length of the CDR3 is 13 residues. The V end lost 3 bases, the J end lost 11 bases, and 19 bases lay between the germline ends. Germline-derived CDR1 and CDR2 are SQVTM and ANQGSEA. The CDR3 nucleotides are TGCAGCGTTGATAGGGGGGGGATCGGGACACAGTACTTC. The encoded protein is CSVDRGGIGTQYF.

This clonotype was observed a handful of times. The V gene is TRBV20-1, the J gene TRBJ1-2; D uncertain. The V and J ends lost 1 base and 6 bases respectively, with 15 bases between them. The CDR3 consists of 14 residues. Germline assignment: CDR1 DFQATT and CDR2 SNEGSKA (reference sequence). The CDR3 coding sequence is TGCAGTGCTAGAGGACCAGGCCGAGGGCATGGCTACACCTTC. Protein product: CSARGPGRGHGYTF.

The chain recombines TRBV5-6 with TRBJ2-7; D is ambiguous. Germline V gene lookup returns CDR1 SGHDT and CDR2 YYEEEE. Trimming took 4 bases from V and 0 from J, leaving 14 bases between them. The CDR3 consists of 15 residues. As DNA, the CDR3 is TGTGCCAGCAGCCCGGTCCCAAGTTCCTCCTACGAGCAGTACTTC. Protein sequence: CASSPVPSSSYEQYF.

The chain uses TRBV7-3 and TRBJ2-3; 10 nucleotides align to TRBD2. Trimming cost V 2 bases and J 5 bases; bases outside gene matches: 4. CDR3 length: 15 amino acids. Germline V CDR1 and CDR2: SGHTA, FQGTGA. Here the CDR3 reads CASSLQRGGQDTQYF. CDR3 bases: TGTGCCAGCAGCTTACAGCGGGGGGGCCAAGATACGCAGTATTTT.

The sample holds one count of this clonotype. For the CDR3, the DNA is TGTGCCAGCAGTCCGGGATATAGGGGACAGGGAGGCTATGGCTACACCTTC. Its protein is CASSPGYRGQGGYGYTF. The J gene is TRBJ1-2, the V gene TRBV27; 9 bases are a match to TRBD1. The CDR3 has 17 residues. Germline CDR1 MNHEY, CDR2 SMNVEV (reference sequence). Trimming removed 5 bases from V and 4 bases from J; junction bases left unmatched: 14.

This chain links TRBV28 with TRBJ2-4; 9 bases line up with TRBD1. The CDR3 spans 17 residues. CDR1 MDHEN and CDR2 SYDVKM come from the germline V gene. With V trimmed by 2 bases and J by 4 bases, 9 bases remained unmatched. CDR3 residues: CASSLVGAGTGKNIQYF. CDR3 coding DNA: TGTGCCAGCAGTTTAGTGGGCGCCGGGACAGGGAAAAACATTCAGTACTTC.

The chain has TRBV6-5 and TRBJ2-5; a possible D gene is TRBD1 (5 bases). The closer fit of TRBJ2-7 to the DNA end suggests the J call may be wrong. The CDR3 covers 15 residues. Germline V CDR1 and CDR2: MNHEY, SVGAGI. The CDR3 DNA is TGTGCCAGCAGTTACTCGCAGGGCCCTGGGGACGAGCAGTACTTC. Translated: CASSYSQGPGDEQYF.

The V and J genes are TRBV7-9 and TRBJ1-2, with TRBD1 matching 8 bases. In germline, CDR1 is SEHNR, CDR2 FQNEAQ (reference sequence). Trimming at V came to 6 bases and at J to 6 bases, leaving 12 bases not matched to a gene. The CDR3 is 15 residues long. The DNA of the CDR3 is TGTGCCAGCAGTTCCACCTTCGGACAGGGCGATGGCTACACCTTC. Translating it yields CASSSTFGQGDGYTF.

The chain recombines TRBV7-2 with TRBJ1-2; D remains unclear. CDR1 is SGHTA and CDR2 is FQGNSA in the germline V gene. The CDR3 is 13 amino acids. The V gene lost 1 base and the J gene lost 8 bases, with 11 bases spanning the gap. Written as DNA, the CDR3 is TGTGCCAGCAGCTTAGGGCGCCGGCAAGGCTACACCTTC. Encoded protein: CASSLGRRQGYTF. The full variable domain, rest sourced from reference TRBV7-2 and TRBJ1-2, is GAGVSQSPSNKVTEKGKDVELRCDPISGHTALYWYRQSLGQGLEFLIYFQGNSAPDKSGLPSDRFSAERTGGSVSTLTIQRTQQEDSAVYLCASSLGRRQGYTFGSGTRLTVV.